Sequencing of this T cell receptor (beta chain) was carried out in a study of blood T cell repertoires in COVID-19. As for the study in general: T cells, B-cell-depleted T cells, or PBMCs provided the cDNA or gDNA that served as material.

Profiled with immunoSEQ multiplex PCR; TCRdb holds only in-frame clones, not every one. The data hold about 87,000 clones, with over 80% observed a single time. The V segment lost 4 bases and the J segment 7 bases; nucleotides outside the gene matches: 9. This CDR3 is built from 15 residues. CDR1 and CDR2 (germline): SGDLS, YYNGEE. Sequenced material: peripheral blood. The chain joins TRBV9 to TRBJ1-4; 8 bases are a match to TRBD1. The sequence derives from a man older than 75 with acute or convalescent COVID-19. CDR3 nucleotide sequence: TGTGCCAGCAGCTGGGGGGGACAGGAAGGTGAAAAACTGTTTTTT. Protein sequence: CASSWGGQEGEKLFF.